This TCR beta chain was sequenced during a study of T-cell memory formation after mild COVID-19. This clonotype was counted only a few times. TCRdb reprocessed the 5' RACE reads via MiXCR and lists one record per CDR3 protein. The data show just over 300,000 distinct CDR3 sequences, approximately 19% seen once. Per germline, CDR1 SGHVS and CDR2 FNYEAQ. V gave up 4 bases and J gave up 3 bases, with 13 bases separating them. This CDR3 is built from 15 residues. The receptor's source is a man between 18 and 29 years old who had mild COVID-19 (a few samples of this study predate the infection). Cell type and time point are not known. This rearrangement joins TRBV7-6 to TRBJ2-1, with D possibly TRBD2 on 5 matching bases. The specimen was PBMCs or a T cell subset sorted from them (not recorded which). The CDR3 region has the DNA TGTGCCAGCAGCTCCGGACTGTCCCTCTACAATGAGCAGTTCTTC. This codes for CASSSGLSLYNEQFF. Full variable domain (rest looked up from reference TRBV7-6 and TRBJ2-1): GAGVSQSPRYKVTKRGQDVALRCDPISGHVSLYWYRQALGQGPEFLTYFNYEAQQDKSGLPNDRFSAERPEGSISTLTIQRTEQRDSAMYRCASSSGLSLYNEQFFGPGTRLTVL.